This T cell receptor beta chain was observed in a study of cytomegalovirus exposure and HLA in healthy donors. The CDR3 extends over 14 amino acids. The ends lost 1 base at V and 4 bases at J; junction bases unmatched: 3. In germline, CDR1 is SGHNT, CDR2 YYREEE (reference sequence). On this clone itself: Its antigen is still unknown.

Whole-study findings and limits: In a later analysis, a missense DCLRE1C variant was linked to TCR beta V- and J-gene trimming. Later on, an analysis found that several of the most significant clusters appeared to be linked to common viral pathogens, which included parvovirus B19.

PCR amplification relied on 60 Vbeta primers (plus 13 Jbeta primers). The assay was immunoSEQ multiplex PCR, and TCRdb's table has in-frame clones only and misses some. This sample carries approximately 250,000 clones, about 88% of them seen once, and the ten largest clones take 0.2% to 0.3%. The TCR was taken from a girl aged 2 to 10 in good health and CMV-seronegative. The sequencing sample was made of PBMCs. The genes are TRBV5-4 and TRBJ1-2; 8 bases are a match to TRBD1. The CDR3: CASSLRDRPYGYTF. The CDR3 DNA reads TGTGCCAGCAGCTTGCGGGACAGGCCCTATGGCTACACCTTC.